This entry lists 11 T cell receptor beta chains sequenced from one sample in a study of OX40 agonist ivuxolimab in advanced cancers. Sequencing used immunoSEQ multiplex PCR; TCRdb keeps in-frame clones, though not all of them. The sample contains fewer than 90,000 clones, 70% to 90% of which appear only once. This specimen was CD4+ or CD8+ T cells sorted from blood, taken in a trial of the OX40 agonist ivuxolimab. These receptors were collected from an adult with an advanced solid tumor such as melanoma, head and neck, liver or kidney cancer.

The rearrangement links TRBV10-3 to TRBJ1-1; perhaps TRBD1 as D (6 bases). Per germline, CDR1 ENHRY and CDR2 SYGVKD. The CDR3 runs to 13 residues. V lost 5 bases and J lost 1, with 8 bases in between. For the CDR3, the DNA is TGTGCCATCAGTTCGGACAGGAACACTGAAGCTTTCTTT. It specifies CAISSDRNTEAFF.

The chain links TRBV7-6 to TRBJ2-3; maybe TRBD1 (6 bases). This CDR3 region has 15 residues. The germline V gene has CDR1 SGHVS and CDR2 FNYEAQ. Trimming removed 5 bases at V and 0 bases at J, with 12 bases between. The CDR3: CASSVSGQSTDTQYF. In DNA form, the CDR3 reads TGTGCCAGCAGCGTGAGTGGACAGAGCACAGATACGCAGTATTTT. The full variable domain, its missing parts supplied by reference TRBV7-6 and TRBJ2-3, is GAGVSQSPRYKVTKRGQDVALRCDPISGHVSLYWYRQALGQGPEFLTYFNYEAQQDKSGLPNDRFSAERPEGSISTLTIQRTEQRDSAMYRCASSVSGQSTDTQYFGPGTRLTVL.

The rearrangement links TRBV27 to TRBJ1-6; D may be TRBD1 (6 bases). The CDR3 is 13 residues long. Trimming stripped 8 bases from V and 13 bases from J, with 18 bases between. Germline V gene lookup returns CDR1 MNHEY and CDR2 SMNVEV (reference sequence). CDR3 residues: CASGGSQGPPLHF. The CDR3 DNA reads as TGTGCCAGCGGCGGGTCACAGGGTCCCCCCCTCCACTTT.

V gene TRBV6-5 combines with J gene TRBJ2-7; D remains unclear. The V and J ends lost 11 bases and 0 bases respectively, with 11 bases between them. This CDR3 is built from 12 residues. The germline V gene has CDR1 MNHEY and CDR2 SVGAGI. The DNA for the CDR3 is TGTGCCGCTGGTGGACCCTCCTACGAGCAGTACTTC. Its translation is CAAGGPSYEQYF.

The chain has TRBV2 and TRBJ2-3; no firm D call. The ends were cut back, 7 bases at V and 6 bases at J, with 17 bases in the middle. CDR1 and CDR2 from the germline V gene are SNHLY and FYNNEI. The CDR3 has 14 residues. In DNA, the CDR3 is TGTGCCAGCAAGGTTGGGGTCCCGCGGGATACGCAGTATTTT. Its translation: CASKVGVPRDTQYF.

The rearrangement uses TRBV19 and TRBJ2-2; no reliable D call. The V end lost 7 bases, the J end lost 6 bases, and 12 bases lay between the germline ends. This CDR3 region has 13 residues. The germline CDR1 and CDR2 sequences are LNHDA and SQIVND (reference sequence). CDR3 sequence: CASTPSRPGELFF. The CDR3 DNA reads TGTGCCAGTACCCCCTCGAGGCCCGGGGAGCTGTTTTTT.

CDR3: CSGLQGQNTEAFF. For the CDR3, the DNA is TGCAGCGGGCTACAGGGGCAGAACACTGAAGCTTTCTTT. The V gene is TRBV29-1, the J gene TRBJ1-1, with 7 positions matching TRBD1. CDR1 and CDR2 from the germline V gene are SQVTM and ANQGSEA. The CDR3 extends over 13 amino acids. The V and J ends lost 7 bases and 1 base, in that order; junction bases with no gene match: 6.

The V gene is TRBV7-9, the J gene TRBJ1-1; D possibly corresponds to TRBD1 (6 bases). Germline loops: CDR1 SEHNR, CDR2 FQNEAQ (reference sequence). Trimming stripped 6 bases from V and 1 base from J, with 12 bases between. This CDR3 has 14 residues. CDR3 in amino acids: CASRYPGQNTEAFF. In nucleotides, the CDR3 is TGTGCCAGCAGGTATCCGGGACAGAACACTGAAGCTTTCTTT.

This clone was counted a few times. The genes are TRBV6-1 and TRBJ1-2, with a weak D call TRBD1 (6 bases). Looked up from germline, CDR1 is MNHNS and CDR2 is SASEGT. The ends were cut back, 4 bases at V and 8 bases at J, with 17 bases in the middle. This CDR3 contains 14 residues. The CDR3 sequence: CASSAQTGLEGYTF. CDR3 nucleotide sequence: TGTGCCAGCAGTGCCCAGACAGGTTTGGAAGGCTACACCTTC.

The chain recombines TRBV7-3 with TRBJ2-5, with 10 bases aligning to TRBD2. Germline trimming cut 3 bases from V and 2 bases from J; bases unmatched to any gene: 3. Germline V lookup: CDR1 SGHTA, CDR2 FQGTGA. CDR3 size: 15 residues. The CDR3 sequence: CASSFSGGPQETQYF. CDR3 in DNA: TGTGCCAGCAGCTTTAGCGGGGGGCCACAAGAGACCCAGTACTTC. The full variable domain, its missing parts supplied by reference TRBV7-3 and TRBJ2-5, is GAGVSQTPSNKVTEKGKYVELRCDPISGHTALYWYRQSLGQGPEFLIYFQGTGAADDSGLPNDRFFAVRPEGSVSTLKIQRTERGDSAVYLCASSFSGGPQETQYFGPGTRLLVL.

V usage is TRBV10-2 and J usage is TRBJ2-1; D is perhaps TRBD1 (6 bases). V lost 10 bases and J 3 bases, leaving 13 bases between the germline ends. The CDR3 is made up of 13 amino acids. Germline loops: CDR1 WSHSY, CDR2 SAAADI. The CDR3 reads CATTGTLYNEQFF. DNA of the CDR3: TGCGCCACCACCGGGACACTCTACAATGAGCAGTTCTTC.